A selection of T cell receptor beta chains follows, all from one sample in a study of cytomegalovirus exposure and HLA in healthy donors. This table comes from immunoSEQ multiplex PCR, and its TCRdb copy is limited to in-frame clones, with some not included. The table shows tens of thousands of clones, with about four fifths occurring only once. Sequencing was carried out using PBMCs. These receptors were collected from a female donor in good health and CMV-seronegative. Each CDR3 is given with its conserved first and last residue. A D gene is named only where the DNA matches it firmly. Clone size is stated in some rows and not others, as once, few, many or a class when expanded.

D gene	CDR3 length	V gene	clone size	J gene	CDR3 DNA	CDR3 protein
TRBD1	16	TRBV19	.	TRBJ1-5	TGTGCCAGCAGTCATCTCCGGGACAGGGGCAATCAGCCCCAGCATTTT	CASSHLRDRGNQPQHF
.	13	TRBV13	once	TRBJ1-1	TGTGCCAGCAGCTTAAGGGGTATAGCTGAAGCTTTCTTT	CASSLRGIAEAFF
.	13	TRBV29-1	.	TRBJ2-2	TGCAGCGTTGCCCAGGGGAATGCCGGGGAGCTGTTTTTT	CSVAQGNAGELFF
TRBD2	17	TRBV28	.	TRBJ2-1	TGTGCCAGCAGTTCCGGACTAGCGGGCCTGATATACAATGAGCAGTTCTTC	CASSSGLAGLIYNEQFF
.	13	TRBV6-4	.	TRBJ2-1	TGTGCCAGCAGTGAAGGGAGCCACAATGAGCAGTTCTTC	CASSEGSHNEQFF
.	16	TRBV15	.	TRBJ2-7	TGTGCCACCAGCAGAGTGGGGATATTAGGGCGGGACGAGCAGTACTTC	CATSRVGILGRDEQYF
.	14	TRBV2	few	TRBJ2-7	TGTGCCAGCAGTGCCGACAGAAATCGCTACGAGCAGTACTTC	CASSADRNRYEQYF
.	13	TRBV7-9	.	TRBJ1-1	TGTGCCAGCAGCTTAACGGGGGACACTGAAGCTTTCTTT	CASSLTGDTEAFF
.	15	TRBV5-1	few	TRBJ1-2	TGCGCCAGCAGCACATCAACCACCATCAACTATGGCTACACCTTC	CASSTSTTINYGYTF
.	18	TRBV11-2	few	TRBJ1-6	TGTGCCAGCAGCTTACTAGCGGATGGCCGACACCTAAATTCACCCCTCCACTTT	CASSLLADGRHLNSPLHF
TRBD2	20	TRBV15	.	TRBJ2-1	TGTGCCACCAGCAGAACCTCTAGCGGGGGATTACTGAGCTCCTACAATGAGCAGTTCTTC	CATSRTSSGGLLSSYNEQFF
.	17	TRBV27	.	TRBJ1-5	TGTGCCAGCATGGGGAGGGGGAAGACAGACCGCAATCAGCCCCAGCATTTT	CASMGRGKTDRNQPQHF
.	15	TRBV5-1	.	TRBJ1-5	TGCGCCAGCAGCTCGGGGGACCGAGGCAATCAGCCCCAGCATTTT	CASSSGDRGNQPQHF
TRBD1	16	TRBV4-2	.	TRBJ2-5	TGTGCCAGCAGCCAAGACGGGACAGGGGTTCGTCCTGGGCAGTACTTC	CASSQDGTGVRPGQYF
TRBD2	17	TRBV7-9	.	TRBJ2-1	TGTGCCAGCAGCCCAACCGGACTAGCGGGAGGATACAATGAGCAGTTCTTC	CASSPTGLAGGYNEQFF
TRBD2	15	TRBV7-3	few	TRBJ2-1	TGTGCCAGCAGCCGACCCGGGACTAGCCGCAATGAGCAGTTCTTC	CASSRPGTSRNEQFF
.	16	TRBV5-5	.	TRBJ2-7	TGTGCCAGCAGCGCAACACGTGACAGGGCGGGGTACGAGCAGTACTTC	CASSATRDRAGYEQYF
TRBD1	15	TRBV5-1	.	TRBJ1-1	TGCGCCAGCAGAACTGACAGGGGGGCGAACACTGAAGCTTTCTTT	CASRTDRGANTEAFF
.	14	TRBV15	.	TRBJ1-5	TGTGCCACCAGCCTCACAAAGGGGGTTCAGCCCCAGCATTTT	CATSLTKGVQPQHF
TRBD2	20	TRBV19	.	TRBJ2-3	TGTGCCAGTAGTATATGGCTAGCGGGGACCCCACCCATGGACACAGATACGCAGTATTTT	CASSIWLAGTPPMDTDTQYF
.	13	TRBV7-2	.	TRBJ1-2	TGTGCCAGCAGCTCAACAGGGCTCTATGGCTACACCTTC	CASSSTGLYGYTF
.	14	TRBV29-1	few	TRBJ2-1	TGCAGCGTTAAACCCCCCGGCTCCTACAATGAGCAGTTCTTC	CSVKPPGSYNEQFF
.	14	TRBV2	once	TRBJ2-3	TGTGCCAGCAGTATGACAACTAGCACAGATACGCAGTATTTT	CASSMTTSTDTQYF
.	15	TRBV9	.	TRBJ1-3	TGTGCCAGCAGCGCTTCGGGAACCAGGGGAAACACCATATATTTT	CASSASGTRGNTIYF
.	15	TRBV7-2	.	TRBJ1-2	TGTGCCAGCAGCTTATCGGCAGGGCCTAACTATGGCTACACCTTC	CASSLSAGPNYGYTF
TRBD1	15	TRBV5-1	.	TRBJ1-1	TGCGCCAGCAGCCGGACAGGGGGCTTGGGCACTGAAGCTTTCTTT	CASSRTGGLGTEAFF